The source of this T cell receptor beta chain is a study of identical twins. Study-wide findings and caveats: Carriage of fewer insertions was seen in abundant cord blood beta clonotypes, whereas memory repertoires showed none.

After template switching added a universal primer site, the resulting cDNA carried unique molecular identifiers. TCRdb passed the 5' RACE reads through MiXCR, listing each CDR3 protein once. Of 1.5 million or so distinct CDR3 sequences listed, roughly a third are singletons. Comments on this clonotype: Its specificity is unknown. The germline gene is not matched at one end of the junction; a read error may be the cause.

There are 12 residues in the CDR3. Germline V CDR1 and CDR2: ENHRY, SYGVKD. The J gene is TRBJ2-7, the V gene TRBV10-3; D gene unclear. This TCR derives from a newborn girl in good health. Sequenced input: cord blood. The CDR3 sequence: CATAGPSYGQYF. CDR3 nucleotides: TGTGCCACCGCCGGGCCATCCTACGGGCAGTACTTC.